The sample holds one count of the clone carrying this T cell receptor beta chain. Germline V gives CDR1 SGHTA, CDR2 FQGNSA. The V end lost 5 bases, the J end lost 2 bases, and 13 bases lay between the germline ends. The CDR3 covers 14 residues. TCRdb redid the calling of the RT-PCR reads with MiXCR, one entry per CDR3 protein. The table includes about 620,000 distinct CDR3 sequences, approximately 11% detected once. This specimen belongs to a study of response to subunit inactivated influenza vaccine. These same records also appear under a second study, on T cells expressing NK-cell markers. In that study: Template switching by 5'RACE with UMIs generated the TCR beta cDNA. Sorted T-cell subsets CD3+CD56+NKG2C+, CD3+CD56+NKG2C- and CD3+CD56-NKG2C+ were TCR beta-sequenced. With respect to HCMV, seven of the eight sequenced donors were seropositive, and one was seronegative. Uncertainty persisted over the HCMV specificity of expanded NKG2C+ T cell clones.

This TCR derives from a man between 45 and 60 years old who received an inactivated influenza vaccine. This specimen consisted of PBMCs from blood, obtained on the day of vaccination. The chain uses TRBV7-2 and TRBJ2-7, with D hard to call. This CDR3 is CASSPESCPYEQYF. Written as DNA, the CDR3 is TGTGCCAGCAGCCCAGAGAGCTGCCCCTACGAGCAGTACTTC. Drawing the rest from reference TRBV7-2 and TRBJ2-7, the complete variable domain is GAGVSQSPSNKVTEKGKDVELRCDPISGHTALYWYRQSLGQGLEFLIYFQGNSAPDKSGLPSDRFSAERTGGSVSTLTIQRTQQEDSAVYLCASSPESCPYEQYFGPGTRLTVT.